There are a few counts of the clone carrying this T cell receptor beta chain. The CDR3 has 14 amino acids. Germline CDR1 is DFQATT and CDR2 is SNEGSKA (reference sequence). Trimming shortened V by 0 bases and J by 7 bases, and 15 bases separated the two germline ends. Documented time point: newly diagnosed GD, antithyroid drugs for less than 3 months. Isolated PBMC RNA provided the starting material for the TCR library. The data are from a study of regulatory T cells in long-lasting Graves disease. Construction of the TCR beta libraries employed iRepertoire HTBI primers in conjunction with Arm-PCR of CDR3 regions. Each CDR3 protein gets one entry after TCRdb re-called the multiplex PCR reads with MiXCR. The sample carries more than 450,000 distinct CDR3 sequences, around 16% recorded once. The data were also submitted as part of a second study, on T cells in Graves' hyperthyroidism and ophthalmopathy.

The chain is built from TRBV20-1 and TRBJ1-2; D not certain. The receptor was isolated from a man between 35 and 55 years old with Graves disease. Sample: peripheral blood mononuclear cells (PBMCs), taken at new diagnosis, from a patient treated with antithyroid drugs. CDR3: CSAREGSAGTGYTF. CDR3 coding DNA: TGCAGTGCTAGAGAGGGCAGCGCGGGAACTGGCTACACCTTC.